This is a list of T cell receptor beta chains from one sample in a study of cytomegalovirus exposure and HLA in healthy donors. The assay was immunoSEQ multiplex PCR, and TCRdb's table has in-frame clones only and misses some. The sample includes over 250,000 clones, about nine tenths of them seen just once. The specimen was PBMCs. These TCRs come from a man between 35 and 55 years old in good health and CMV-seropositive. Both conserved end residues are trimmed from each CDR3.

J,V,CDR3
TRBJ2-7,TRBV7-2,ASRLQLAGDYEQY
TRBJ1-6,TRBV6-6,ASSRYRVQSPLH
TRBJ1-2,TRBV7-2,ASSLRRTAGSYT
TRBJ2-1,TRBV7-3,ASRSGTGVYNEQF
TRBJ2-7,TRBV28,ASSLGGDLSSYEQY
TRBJ2-4,TRBV7-8,ASSLVTSAKNIQY
TRBJ2-3,TRBV28,ASRRHGSGGQHTQY
TRBJ2-1,TRBV2,ASPLTQVSSYNEQF
TRBJ2-7,TRBV28,ASNQPSPAGLVLGGGYEQY
TRBJ2-7,TRBV6-6,ASSYSPGVIYEQY
TRBJ2-2,TRBV11-2,ASSPISGSDTGELF
TRBJ2-3,TRBV4-1,ASDRERDGTDTQY
TRBJ1-2,TRBV7-9,SSRGQNYGYT
TRBJ1-5,TRBV15,ATSARDRKNQPQH
TRBJ2-1,TRBV19,ASSRGDFSYNEQF
TRBJ2-7,TRBV7-9,ASSFSPEQY
TRBJ2-3,TRBV4-1,ASSQDKGAGLRDTQY
TRBJ2-7,TRBV28,ASSFRSAAREQY
TRBJ1-5,TRBV28,ASSVSNQPQH
TRBJ2-1,TRBV28,ASSLRDSLYNEQF
TRBJ2-1,TRBV4-1,ASSQVMGASGSLNEQF